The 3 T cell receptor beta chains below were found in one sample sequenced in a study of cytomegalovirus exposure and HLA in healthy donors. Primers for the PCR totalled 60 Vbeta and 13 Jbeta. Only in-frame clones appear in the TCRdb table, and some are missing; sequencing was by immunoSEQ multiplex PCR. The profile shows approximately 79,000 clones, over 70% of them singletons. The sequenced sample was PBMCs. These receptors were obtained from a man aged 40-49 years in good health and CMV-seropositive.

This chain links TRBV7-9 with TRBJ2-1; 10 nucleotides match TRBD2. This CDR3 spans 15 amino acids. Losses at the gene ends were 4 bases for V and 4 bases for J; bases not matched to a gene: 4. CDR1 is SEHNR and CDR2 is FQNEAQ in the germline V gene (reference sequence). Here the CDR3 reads CASSSQREGYNEQFF. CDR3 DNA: TGTGCCAGCAGCTCACAGCGGGAGGGGTACAATGAGCAGTTCTTC.

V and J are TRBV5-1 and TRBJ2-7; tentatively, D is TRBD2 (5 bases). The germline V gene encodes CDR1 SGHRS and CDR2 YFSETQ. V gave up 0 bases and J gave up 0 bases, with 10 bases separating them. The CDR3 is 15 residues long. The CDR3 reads CASSLVGGFSYEQYF. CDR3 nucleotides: TGCGCCAGCAGCTTGGTCGGCGGGTTCTCCTACGAGCAGTACTTC.

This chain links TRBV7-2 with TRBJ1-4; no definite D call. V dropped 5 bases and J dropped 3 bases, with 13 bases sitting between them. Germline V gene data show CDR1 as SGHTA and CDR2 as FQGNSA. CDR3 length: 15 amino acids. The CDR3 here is CASSPQALANEKLFF. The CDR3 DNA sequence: TGTGCCAGCAGCCCGCAGGCCCTGGCTAATGAAAAACTGTTTTTT.